This T cell receptor (beta chain) was sequenced for a study of blood T cell repertoires in COVID-19 (dated by TCRdb to 2018 to 2021). Background for the entire study: The collaborator samples originated in the United States, Italy and Spain and spanned the acute and convalescent phases of COVID-19. The prospective study material was composed of cDNA or gDNA derived from T cells, B-cell-depleted T cells, or PBMCs. The dataset comprised deeply sampled blood TCRbeta repertoires from subjects exposed to, actively infected with, or recovered from COVID-19. The repertoires were made available in a free public database intended to serve as a resource for research on the immune response to SARS-CoV-2. The samples were drawn from two sources: the first 160 participants of the ongoing ImmuneRACE study, and 1,000 to 1,500 subjects contributed by 6 global collaborators. The sample metadata nearly always contained a de-identified subject ID, COVID-19 status, age in years and sex. Where available, HLA class I and class II types were obtained from metadata supplied by the sample provider rather than from assay-based typing.

This clone was seen only a few times. Its specific antigen is unknown. Per-base quality was not reported, and no clone a single base away is much larger than it. TCRbeta CDR3 regions were amplified from genomic DNA by means of the immunoSEQ Assay, a bias-controlled multiplex PCR. Concerning the study's data processing: Nucleated cell counts per sample were estimated from amplification of reference gene primers within the assay. To quantify the absolute abundance of each unique TCRbeta CDR3 rearrangement, sequence reads were collapsed and filtered. For each sample, productive Simpson clonality was calculated by taking the square root of Simpson's diversity index across productive rearrangements. TCRdb's version of the immuneACCESS table is confined to in-frame rearrangements and falls short of the full clone set. An unresolved V gene accounts for under half of the shortfall where checked; the remainder is of unknown origin. V and J calls plus clone size are reproduced from that table; the DNA served to infer D and trimming. The sample contains about 220,000 clones, 82% of them found a single time. Clones ranked in the top ten supply 3% to 3.5% of the sample.

From the cysteine through the phenylalanine, the CDR3 covers 13 amino acids. This entry keeps only the CDR3 DNA: 39 bases, framed from base 1. CDR1 and CDR2 are drawn from the germline V gene (reference sequence): SEHNR, FQNEAQ. A distance of 14 bases separates the germline ends of V and J, which lose 7 bases and 8 bases respectively. Enrolling through a virtual design, the prospective study's participants ranged in age from about 18 to 89 years and lived across roughly 23 United States geographic areas. In the prospective study, participants were assigned to cohorts based on the clinical history participants reported in a screening survey and a study questionnaire. Recovered participants in ImmuneRACE Cohort 3 were defined as having two consecutive negative NP/OP PCR tests, clearance from a healthcare professional, or resolution of symptoms. Mobile phlebotomists in the prospective study collected whole blood, serum and a nasopharyngeal or oropharyngeal swab from every participant. Prospective study participants could optionally give additional blood draws and questionnaires over an approximately two-month period. Blood samples from the prospective study were shipped frozen or at room temperature prior to DNA extraction.

What the authors observed across the whole study: Clinical and demographic metadata were provided uncurated, with the amount varying by source and participant.

Sequencing was performed on PBMCs or T cells enriched from blood (not recorded which). The chain is encoded by TRBV7-9 joined to TRBJ1-4, with no confident D gene call. The receptor was derived from a woman aged 55-70 years who had recovered from COVID-19. The DNA sequence is as follows: TGTGCCAGCACCTACGGGGAAGGAGAAAAACTGTTTTTT. This gives the protein CASTYGEGEKLFF.